Detailed here is one TCR beta chain. The target antigen is unknown. Libraries were made from TCR beta cDNA, and they carried unique molecular identifiers. With about 0.95 to 10 million T cells as the source, hundreds of thousands of cDNA molecules resulted. Each CDR3 protein is one row after TCRdb ran MiXCR on the PCR reads. The repertoire holds approximately 690,000 distinct CDR3 sequences, with about 60% as singletons. These data come from a study of post-analysis software for immune sequencing data. Whole-study context: Both relapsing-remitting and secondary progressive multiple sclerosis featured among the disease courses, as did progressive-relapsing multiple sclerosis. Broader study findings: In patients, TRBV5-6, TRBV5-1 and TRBV20-1 belonged to five TRBV segments found more frequently than in controls. For normalized Chao1 diversity, multiple sclerosis patients scored significantly lower than controls did.

Between the trimmed V and J ends, which lost 8 bases and 1 base, there was a span of 14 bases. CDR1 is SQVTM and CDR2 is ANQGSEA in the germline V gene. CDR3 length: 13 amino acids. The sequenced sample was blood. The origin of this receptor is a girl aged 2-10 years with multiple sclerosis. The rearrangement links TRBV29-1 to TRBJ2-5; D may be TRBD1 (6 bases). CDR3 nucleotide sequence: TGCAGCACGGACGGGACACTCCAAGAGACCCAGTACTTC. This gives the protein CSTDGTLQETQYF. The full variable domain, its missing parts supplied by reference TRBV29-1 and TRBJ2-5, is SAVISQKPSRDICQRGTSLTIQCQVDSQVTMMFWYRQQPGQSLTLIATANQGSEATYESGFVIDKFPISRPNLTFSTLTVSNMSPEDSSIYLCSTDGTLQETQYFGPGTRLLVL.